The 3 T cell receptor beta chains below were found in one sample sequenced in a study of PD-L1 blockade in urothelial cancer. Some clones are missing from TCRdb's copy, which holds only in-frame ones; the method was immunoSEQ multiplex PCR. The sample holds more than 40,000 clones, approximately 86% seen once. Sequenced material: PBMCs, taken around atezolizumab (anti-PD-L1) treatment. These receptors were collected from a man in his 60s with urothelial cancer.

V and J are TRBV5-4 and TRBJ1-3; TRBD1 agrees at 9 bases. CDR3 length: 16 residues. Germline V gene lookup returns CDR1 SGHNT and CDR2 YYREEE (reference sequence). The ends lost 7 bases at V and 7 bases at J; junction bases unmatched: 15. CDR3 nucleotide sequence: TGTGCCAGCTATGGGACTTCGGACAGGGGTCGTAACACCATATATTTT. Its protein is CASYGTSDRGRNTIYF.

This chain uses TRBV28 with TRBJ1-1, with a tentative D call TRBD1 (6 bases). In germline, CDR1 is MDHEN, CDR2 SYDVKM. V was cut by 5 bases and J by 0 bases, with 13 bases left in between. The CDR3 runs to 15 residues. Here the CDR3 reads CASSGTGPMNTEAFF. The DNA for the CDR3 is TGTGCCAGCAGTGGTACAGGGCCTATGAACACTGAAGCTTTCTTT. Full variable domain (rest looked up from reference TRBV28 and TRBJ1-1): DVKVTQSSRYLVKRTGEKVFLECVQDMDHENMFWYRQDPGLGLRLIYFSYDVKMKEKGDIPEGYSVSREKKERFSLILESASTNQTSMYLCASSGTGPMNTEAFFGQGTRLTVV.

This clone has just one count. The J gene is TRBJ1-3, the V gene TRBV5-1; TRBD1 might be the D (6 bases). This CDR3 comprises 14 residues. V was pared by 4 bases and J by 4 bases, with 12 bases between. The germline V gene has CDR1 SGHRS and CDR2 YFSETQ. CDR3 residues: CASSTTGGGNTIYF. In nucleotides, the CDR3 is TGCGCCAGCAGCACGACGGGGGGCGGAAACACCATATATTTT.